This TCR beta chain was captured in a study of OX40 agonist ivuxolimab in advanced cancers. The germline V gene has CDR1 MNHEY and CDR2 SMNVEV (reference sequence). The CDR3 has 18 residues. V lost 2 bases, J lost 0 bases, and 14 bases lay in between. This clone was observed a few times. Here immunoSEQ multiplex PCR was the method, and the copy in TCRdb shows in-frame clones only, minus some. Altogether around 20,000 clones are present, 70% to 90% being singletons, with the ten largest covering around a quarter. The rearrangement links TRBV27 to TRBJ2-6; D gene ambiguous. The receptor comes from an adult with an advanced solid tumor such as melanoma, head and neck, liver or kidney cancer. Sequencing was performed on CD4+ or CD8+ T cells sorted from blood, taken in a trial of the OX40 agonist ivuxolimab. DNA of the CDR3: TGTGCCAGCAGTTTAATCGCGGCGACCGTCTCTGGGGCCAACGTCCTGACTTTC. Its protein is CASSLIAATVSGANVLTF.